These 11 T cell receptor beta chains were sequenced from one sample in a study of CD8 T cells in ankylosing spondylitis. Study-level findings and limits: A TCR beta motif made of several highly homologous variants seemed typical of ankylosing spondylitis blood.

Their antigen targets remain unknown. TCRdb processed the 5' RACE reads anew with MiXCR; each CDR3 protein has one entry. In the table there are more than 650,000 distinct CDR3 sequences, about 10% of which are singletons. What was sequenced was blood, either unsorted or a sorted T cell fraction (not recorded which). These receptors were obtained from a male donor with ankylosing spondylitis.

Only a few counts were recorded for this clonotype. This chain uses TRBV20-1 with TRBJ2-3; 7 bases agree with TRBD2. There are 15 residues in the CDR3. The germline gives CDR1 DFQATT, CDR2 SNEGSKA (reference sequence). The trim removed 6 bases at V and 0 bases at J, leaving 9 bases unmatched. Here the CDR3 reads CSAAIAGLSTDTQYF. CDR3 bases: TGCAGTGCCGCGATAGCGGGCCTAAGCACAGATACGCAGTATTTT.

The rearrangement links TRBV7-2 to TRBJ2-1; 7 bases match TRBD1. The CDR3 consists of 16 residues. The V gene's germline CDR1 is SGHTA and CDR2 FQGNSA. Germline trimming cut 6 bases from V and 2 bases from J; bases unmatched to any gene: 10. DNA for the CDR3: TGTGCCAGCAGGGAGATACAGGGGTTTGCCTACAATGAGCAGTTCTTC. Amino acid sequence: CASREIQGFAYNEQFF. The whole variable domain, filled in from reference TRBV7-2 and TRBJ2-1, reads GAGVSQSPSNKVTEKGKDVELRCDPISGHTALYWYRQSLGQGLEFLIYFQGNSAPDKSGLPSDRFSAERTGGSVSTLTIQRTQQEDSAVYLCASREIQGFAYNEQFFGPGTRLTVL.

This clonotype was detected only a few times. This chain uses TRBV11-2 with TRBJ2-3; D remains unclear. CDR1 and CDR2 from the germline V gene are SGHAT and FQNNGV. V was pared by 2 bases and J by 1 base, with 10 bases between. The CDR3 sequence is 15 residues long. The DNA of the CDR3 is TGTGCCAGCAGCTTACGGCAGACTCGCACAGATACGCAGTATTTT. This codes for CASSLRQTRTDTQYF.

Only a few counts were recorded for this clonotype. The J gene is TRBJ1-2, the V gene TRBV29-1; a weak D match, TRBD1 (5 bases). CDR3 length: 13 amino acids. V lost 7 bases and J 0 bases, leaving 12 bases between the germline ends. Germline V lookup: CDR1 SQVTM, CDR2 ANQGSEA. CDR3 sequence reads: CSAETEANYGYTF. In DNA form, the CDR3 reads TGCAGCGCCGAGACAGAAGCTAACTATGGCTACACCTTC.

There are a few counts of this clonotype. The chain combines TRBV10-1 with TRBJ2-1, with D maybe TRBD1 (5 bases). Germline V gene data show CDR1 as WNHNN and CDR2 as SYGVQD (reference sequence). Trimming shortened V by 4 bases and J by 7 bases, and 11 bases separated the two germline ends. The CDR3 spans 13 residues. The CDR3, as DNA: TGCGCCAGCAGTGTTGGGGCGTCGAATGAGCAGTTCTTC. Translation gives CASSVGASNEQFF.

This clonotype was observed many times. The chain's CDR3 is CSVLDPSGNTIYF. The DNA for the CDR3 is TGCAGCGTTCTCGACCCCTCTGGAAACACCATATATTTT. The rearrangement joins TRBV29-1 to TRBJ1-3; D is undetermined. V shed 5 bases and J shed 0 bases, with 8 bases lying between them. The CDR3 is 13 amino acids. The V gene's germline CDR1 is SQVTM and CDR2 ANQGSEA.

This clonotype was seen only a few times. The CDR3 nucleotides are TGTGCCAGCAGCCAACAGTCATTGGGCACAGATACGCAGTATTTT. It yields the protein CASSQQSLGTDTQYF. This rearrangement joins TRBV3-1 to TRBJ2-3; D remains unclear. CDR3 length: 15 amino acids. The V end lost 2 bases, the J end lost 1 base, and 10 bases lay between the germline ends. CDR1 is LGHDT, CDR2 YNNKEL, per germline (reference sequence).

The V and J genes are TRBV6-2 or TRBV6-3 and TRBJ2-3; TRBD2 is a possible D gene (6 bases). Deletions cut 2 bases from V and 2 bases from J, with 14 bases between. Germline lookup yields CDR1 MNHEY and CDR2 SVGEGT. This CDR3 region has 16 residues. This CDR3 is CASSYPIAEYTDTQYF. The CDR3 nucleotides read TGTGCCAGCAGTTACCCTATAGCGGAGTACACAGATACGCAGTATTTT.

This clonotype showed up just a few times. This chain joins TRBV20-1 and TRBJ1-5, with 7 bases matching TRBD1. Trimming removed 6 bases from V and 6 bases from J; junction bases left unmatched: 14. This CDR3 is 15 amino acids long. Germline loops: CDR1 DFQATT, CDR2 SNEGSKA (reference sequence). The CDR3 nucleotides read TGCAGTGCGGGGCCAGGGGGAAATCTGGGTCAGCCCCAGCATTTT. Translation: CSAGPGGNLGQPQHF.

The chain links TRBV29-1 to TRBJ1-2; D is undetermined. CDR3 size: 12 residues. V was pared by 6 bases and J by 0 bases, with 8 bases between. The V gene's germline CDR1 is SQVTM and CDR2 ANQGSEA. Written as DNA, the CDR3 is TGCAGCGTCGTGGTCGCTAACTATGGCTACACCTTC. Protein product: CSVVVANYGYTF.

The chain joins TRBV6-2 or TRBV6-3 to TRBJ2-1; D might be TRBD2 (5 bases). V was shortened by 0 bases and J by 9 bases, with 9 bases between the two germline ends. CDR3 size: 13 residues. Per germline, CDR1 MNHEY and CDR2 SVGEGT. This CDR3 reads CASSYSIGGEQFF. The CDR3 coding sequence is TGTGCCAGCAGTTACTCGATAGGAGGTGAGCAGTTCTTC.